Listed here are 27 T cell receptor beta chains from one sample, sequenced in a study of Graves' ophthalmopathy and Graves' hyperthyroidism. From RNA, the CDR3 regions of TCR beta chains were amplified and sequenced. The authors performed first-round RT-PCR with HTBI primers and then a second-round multiplex PCR. TCRdb reprocessed the multiplex PCR reads with MiXCR, giving one entry per CDR3 protein. Of around 600,000 distinct CDR3 sequences in the sample, about 40% were seen once. The sample was peripheral blood. Receptors originate from an adult man with Graves' ophthalmopathy.

This clonotype has just a few counts. The V gene is TRBV12-3 or TRBV12-4, the J gene TRBJ1-5; maybe TRBD1 (6 bases). The germline V and J ends were trimmed by 6 bases and 4 bases, with 13 bases remaining between them. This CDR3 comprises 14 residues. The CDR3 region has the DNA TGTGCCAGCAGCCAGACAAGGGGGAATCAGCCCCAGCATTTT. Its translation is CASSQTRGNQPQHF.

Ten or more counts support this clonotype. This chain joins TRBV6-6 and TRBJ2-5, with D unclear. This CDR3 comprises 14 residues. V shed 7 bases and J shed 4 bases, with 16 bases lying between them. Germline V CDR1 and CDR2: MNHNY, SVGAGI (reference sequence). The CDR3 is CASTPPAGPETQYF. The DNA of the CDR3 is TGTGCCAGCACCCCACCTGCAGGCCCAGAGACCCAGTACTTC.

Many counts were recorded for this clonotype. The chain combines TRBV12-3 or TRBV12-4 with TRBJ2-7; 10 bases are shared with TRBD2. Trimming removed 3 bases from V and 3 bases from J; junction bases left unmatched: 2. CDR3 length: 14 amino acids. The CDR3 region has the DNA TGTGCCAGCAGTTTTTCTAGCGGGAGCTACGAGCAGTACTTC. Protein: CASSFSSGSYEQYF.

The chain recombines TRBV7-8 with TRBJ2-2; D tentatively fits TRBD1 or TRBD2 (6 bases each). Germline CDR1 is SGHVS and CDR2 is FQNEAQ. The CDR3 covers 14 residues. V was clipped by 3 bases and J by 8 bases, with 13 bases between them. The CDR3 region is CASSFWGARGELFF. CDR3 nucleotide sequence: TGTGCCAGCAGCTTTTGGGGGGCGCGTGGGGAGCTGTTTTTT.

This clonotype occurred many times. The chain uses TRBV2 and TRBJ2-6, with D tentatively TRBD2 (6 bases). V was trimmed by 2 bases and J by 3 bases, leaving 8 bases between them. CDR1 is SNHLY, CDR2 FYNNEI, per germline. The CDR3 consists of 15 residues. Here the CDR3 reads CASSEMRGGANVLTF. The CDR3, as DNA: TGTGCCAGCAGTGAAATGCGGGGTGGGGCCAACGTCCTGACTTTC. The whole variable domain, filled in from reference TRBV2 and TRBJ2-6, reads EPEVTQTPSHQVTQMGQEVILRCVPISNHLYFYWYRQILGQKVEFLVSFYNNEISEKSEIFDDQFSVERPDGSNFTLKIRSTKLEDSAMYFCASSEMRGGANVLTFGAGSRLTVL.

The table lists this clonotype with many counts. This chain uses TRBV15 with TRBJ1-4, with D hard to call. CDR3 size: 16 residues. V lost 0 bases and J lost 0, with 8 bases in between. Germline CDR1 reads LNHNV; CDR2 reads YYDKDF (reference sequence). In DNA, the CDR3 is TGTGCCACCAGCAGAGATCAAACAGCAACTAATGAAAAACTGTTTTTT. Translation: CATSRDQTATNEKLFF.

The CDR3 here is CASSLTRPGGEELFF. As DNA, the CDR3 is TGTGCCAGCAGTTTAACTCGCCCTGGAGGCGAGGAGCTGTTTTTT. V and J are TRBV12-5 and TRBJ2-2; tentative D call: TRBD2 (5 bases). Per the germline V gene, CDR1 is LGHNT and CDR2 is FRNRAP. The CDR3 is 15 amino acids.

Many counts were recorded for this clonotype. The rearrangement joins TRBV7-2 to TRBJ2-7; D is unclear. V gave up 8 bases and J gave up 2 bases, with 13 bases separating them. CDR1 is SGHTA and CDR2 is FQGNSA in the germline V gene. The CDR3 spans 13 residues. Written as DNA, the CDR3 is TGTGCCAGCTCCCCCACGGAGACCTACGAGCAGTACTTC. This encodes CASSPTETYEQYF.

In this sample, this clonotype turned up many times. V gene TRBV12-3 or TRBV12-4 combines with J gene TRBJ1-2; TRBD1 agrees at 8 bases. This CDR3 contains 13 residues. V shed 4 bases, J shed 8 bases, and the junction held 6 bases outside the gene matches. CDR3 in DNA: TGTGCCAGCAGTTCCGGGACAGGACCCGGCTACACCTTC. It codes for CASSSGTGPGYTF.

This clonotype was detected ten times or more. This sequence joins TRBV12-3 or TRBV12-4 and TRBJ1-6; D not certain. Trimming left V 6 bases short and J 5 bases short, with 14 bases between. CDR3 length: 15 amino acids. DNA for the CDR3: TGTGCCAGCAGAGAATCGGTTCGAGATAATTCACCCCTCCACTTT. Encoded protein: CASRESVRDNSPLHF.

This clonotype was seen repeatedly, ten times or more. This chain joins TRBV5-8 and TRBJ1-2; 8 nucleotides agree with TRBD1. The V segment lost 8 bases and the J segment 3 bases; nucleotides outside the gene matches: 3. This CDR3 region has 12 residues. From germline, CDR1 is SGHTS and CDR2 YDEGEE. CDR3 sequence (DNA): TGTGCCAGTAGACAGGGGCACTATGGCTACACCTTC. This encodes CASRQGHYGYTF.

In this sample, this clonotype turned up many times. The gene calls are TRBV9 and TRBJ2-5, with 7 positions matching TRBD2. V lost 4 bases to trimming and J lost 5 bases; unmatched junction nucleotides: 5. The length of the CDR3 is 13 residues. Germline V gives CDR1 SGDLS, CDR2 YYNGEE. In DNA, the CDR3 is TGTGCCAGCAGCAGGACTAGTTTGGAGACCCAGTACTTC. This encodes CASSRTSLETQYF.

This clonotype was observed a handful of times. The chain couples TRBV4-1 to TRBJ2-7; perhaps D is TRBD1 or TRBD2 (5 bases each). V shed 6 bases and J shed 6 bases, with 12 bases lying between them. This CDR3 is built from 12 residues. Looked up from germline, CDR1 is MGHRA and CDR2 is YSYEKL. The CDR3 sequence is CASSRGVGEQYF. The CDR3 region has the DNA TGCGCCAGCAGTCGGGGCGTGGGCGAGCAGTACTTC.

This clonotype was observed at least ten times. The J gene is TRBJ2-7, the V gene TRBV7-8; weak D call: TRBD2 (6 bases). The germline V gene encodes CDR1 SGHVS and CDR2 FQNEAQ. V lost 5 bases and J 2 bases, leaving 13 bases between the germline ends. The CDR3 consists of 14 residues. This CDR3 reads CASSVSGSTYEQYF. In DNA, the CDR3 is TGTGCCAGCAGCGTTAGCGGCTCCACCTACGAGCAGTACTTC.

This clonotype was recorded many times. The chain uses TRBV12-3 or TRBV12-4 and TRBJ1-1; 8 bases agree with TRBD1. This CDR3 contains 15 residues. Trimming took 5 bases from V and 1 from J; bases not matched to a gene: 6. The CDR3 here is CASSPQGAPNTEAFF. In nucleotides, the CDR3 is TGTGCCAGCAGTCCGCAGGGGGCGCCGAACACTGAAGCTTTCTTT.

In its sample, this clonotype was seen many times. The rearrangement joins TRBV29-1 to TRBJ2-6; 9 bases align to TRBD1. The V gene's germline CDR1 is SQVTM and CDR2 ANQGSEA. V shed 2 bases and J 4 bases; nucleotides not matched to a gene: 6. This CDR3 region has 16 residues. Here the CDR3 DNA reads TGCAGCGTTGAATGGGACAGGGAGTCGGGGGCCAACGTCCTGACTTTC. Residues: CSVEWDRESGANVLTF.

This clonotype was observed many times. CDR3 DNA sequence: TGTGCCAGCAGCCTCTGGACAGGGCCAAGGGTCGGCTACACCTTC. Translated, it gives CASSLWTGPRVGYTF. V usage is TRBV5-5 and J usage is TRBJ1-2; 8 nucleotides line up with TRBD1. Germline CDR1 SGHKS, CDR2 YYEKEE (reference sequence). Germline trimming cut 4 bases from V and 8 bases from J; bases unmatched to any gene: 13. CDR3 size: 15 residues.

In regard to this clonotype: A read error is possible here, since a much larger clone lies one base away. The chain employs TRBV6-5 and TRBJ1-4; TRBD1 might be the D (5 bases). Trimming took off 10 bases at V and 4 bases at J, with 13 bases between the two ends. This CDR3 spans 13 amino acids. Germline CDR1 MNHEY, CDR2 SVGAGI. The CDR3 reads CANKGTDNEKLFF. The DNA for the CDR3 is TGTGCCAACAAGGGGACGGATAATGAAAAACTGTTTTTT.

Note on this clonotype: Germline is not matched at one junction end, which may reflect a read error. The rearrangement links TRBV28 to TRBJ1-4; D remains unclear. The CDR3 has 15 amino acids. CDR1 and CDR2 (germline): MDHEN, SYDVKM. This CDR3 reads CASSRYEGANEKLLF. CDR3 bases: TGTGCCAGCAGCCGATACGAGGGCGCTAATGAAAAACTGCTTTTT.

This clonotype was counted at least ten times. This chain uses TRBV7-9 with TRBJ1-4, with no clear D. V was clipped by 7 bases and J by 6 bases, with 9 bases between them. Germline CDR1 reads SEHNR; CDR2 reads FQNEAQ (reference sequence). The CDR3 runs 12 residues. Here the CDR3 DNA reads TGTGCCAGCACCACCCACCATGAAAAACTGTTTTTT. Residues: CASTTHHEKLFF.

This clonotype was found many times. The chain carries TRBV15 and TRBJ1-5, with 7 bases lining up with TRBD1. The ends lost 3 bases at V and 7 bases at J; junction bases unmatched: 9. The CDR3 consists of 15 residues. Germline V CDR1 and CDR2: LNHNV, YYDKDF (reference sequence). The DNA of the CDR3 is TGTGCCACCAGCAGGGTCGGGACAGCGGGGCAGCCCCAGCATTTT. Translating gives CATSRVGTAGQPQHF. The full variable domain, rest sourced from reference TRBV15 and TRBJ1-5, is DAMVIQNPRYQVTQFGKPVTLSCSQTLNHNVMYWYQQKSSQAPKLLFHYYDKDFNNEADTPDNFQSRRPNTSFCFLDIRSPGLGDTAMYLCATSRVGTAGQPQHFGDGTRLSIL.

This clonotype has just one count. The chain couples TRBV29-1 to TRBJ1-1; D call uncertain. Germline V gives CDR1 SQVTM, CDR2 ANQGSEA. Trimming took 3 bases from V and 10 from J, leaving 15 bases between them. The CDR3 totals 12 residues. The CDR3 protein is CSVEKGNLLAFF. The DNA of the CDR3 is TGCAGCGTTGAGAAGGGCAATTTGTTAGCTTTCTTT.

The rearrangement links TRBV2 to TRBJ2-5; 7 positions agree with TRBD1. Germline assignment: CDR1 SNHLY and CDR2 FYNNEI. V gave up 4 bases and J gave up 2 bases; unmatched junction bases: 13. The CDR3 runs 17 residues. The CDR3 DNA reads TGTGCCAGCAGTGCTAGCCGGGCAGGGGGAGTTCAAGAGACCCAGTACTTC. Translated, it gives CASSASRAGGVQETQYF.

The chain combines TRBV30 with TRBJ1-5; weak D call: TRBD1 (6 bases). Germline V gene sequence: CDR1 GTSNPN, CDR2 SVGIG (reference sequence). The germline V and J ends were trimmed by 0 bases and 7 bases, with 10 bases remaining between them. The CDR3 runs to 13 residues. CDR3 sequence: CAWSVGGGQPQHF. The CDR3 nucleotides read TGTGCCTGGAGTGTGGGGGGCGGACAGCCCCAGCATTTT. The full variable domain, completed using reference TRBV30 and TRBJ1-5, is SQTIHQWPATLVQPVGSPLSLECTVEGTSNPNLYWYRQAAGRGLQLLFYSVGIGQISSEVPQNLSASRPQDRQFILSSKKLLLSDSGFYLCAWSVGGGQPQHFGDGTRLSIL.

The sample holds many counts of this clonotype. The chain is built from TRBV19 and TRBJ1-5; 8 positions match TRBD1. This CDR3 is built from 17 residues. The V and J ends lost 9 bases and 1 base, in that order; junction bases with no gene match: 14. CDR1 and CDR2 from the germline V gene are LNHDA and SQIVND (reference sequence). In DNA, the CDR3 is TGTGCCAGCAAAAGAGATCAGGGGGCCTGGAGCAATCAGCCCCAGCATTTT. Translation: CASKRDQGAWSNQPQHF.

Regarding this clonotype: The junction departs from the called germline gene at one end, perhaps through a read error. The chain has TRBV7-2 and TRBJ1-2; 7 bases fit TRBD1. CDR3 length: 15 residues. Germline V gene sequence: CDR1 SGHTA, CDR2 FQGNSA. The DNA of the CDR3 is TGCGCCAGCAGCCAAGAAGGACAGGAAGCCTATGGCTACACCTTC. This encodes CASSQEGQEAYGYTF.

The rearrangement uses TRBV7-2 and TRBJ2-6, with D maybe TRBD2 (5 bases). The CDR3 sequence is 16 residues long. V was trimmed by 6 bases and J by 1 base, leaving 13 bases between them. The germline gives CDR1 SGHTA, CDR2 FQGNSA. This chain's CDR3 is CASSSTGTSGANVLTF. In DNA, the CDR3 is TGTGCCAGCAGTTCTACGGGAACATCTGGGGCCAACGTCCTGACTTTC.